There are a few counts of the clone carrying this T cell receptor beta chain. Its target is not known. This entry belongs to a study of CD8 T cells in ankylosing spondylitis. The study, taken as a whole, reports: Among TCR beta sequences, a motif of eight highly homologous variants appeared characteristic of ankylosing spondylitis blood. Matched synovial fluid from ankylosing spondylitis patients was reported to be enriched for disease-linked clones. With a CD8+ phenotype, disease-linked clones were relatively rare in peripheral blood.

The TCR beta libraries were generated through quantitative 5'-RACE incorporating molecular barcodes. TCRdb re-called the 5' RACE reads through MiXCR, storing one row per CDR3 protein. This table has about 220,000 distinct CDR3 sequences, more than 9% appearing once. Looked up from germline, CDR1 is DFQATT and CDR2 is SNEGSKA (reference sequence). The CDR3 covers 15 residues. The V and J ends lost 1 base and 6 bases, in that order; junction bases with no gene match: 5. The chain joins TRBV20-1 to TRBJ2-1; 11 bases map to TRBD2. Input material: blood, either unsorted or a sorted T cell fraction (not recorded which). This sequence originates from a male donor with ankylosing spondylitis or in good health (not recorded which). The CDR3 region is CSARVVTSGVNEQFF. CDR3 nucleotides: TGCAGTGCTAGAGTTGTGACTAGCGGGGTCAATGAGCAGTTCTTC.